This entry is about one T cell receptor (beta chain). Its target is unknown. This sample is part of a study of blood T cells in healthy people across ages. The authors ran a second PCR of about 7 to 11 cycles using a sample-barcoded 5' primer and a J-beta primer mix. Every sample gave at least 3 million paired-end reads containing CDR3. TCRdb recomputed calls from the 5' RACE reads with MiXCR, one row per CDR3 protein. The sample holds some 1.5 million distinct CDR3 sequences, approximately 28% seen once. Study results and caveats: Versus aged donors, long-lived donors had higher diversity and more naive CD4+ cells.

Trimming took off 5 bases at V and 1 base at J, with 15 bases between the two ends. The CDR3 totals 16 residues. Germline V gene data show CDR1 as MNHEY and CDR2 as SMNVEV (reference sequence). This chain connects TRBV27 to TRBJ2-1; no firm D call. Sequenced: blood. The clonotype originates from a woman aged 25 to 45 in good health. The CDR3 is CASSPLGGVSYNEQFF. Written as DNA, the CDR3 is TGTGCCAGCAGTCCCCTAGGTGGAGTATCCTACAATGAGCAGTTCTTC.